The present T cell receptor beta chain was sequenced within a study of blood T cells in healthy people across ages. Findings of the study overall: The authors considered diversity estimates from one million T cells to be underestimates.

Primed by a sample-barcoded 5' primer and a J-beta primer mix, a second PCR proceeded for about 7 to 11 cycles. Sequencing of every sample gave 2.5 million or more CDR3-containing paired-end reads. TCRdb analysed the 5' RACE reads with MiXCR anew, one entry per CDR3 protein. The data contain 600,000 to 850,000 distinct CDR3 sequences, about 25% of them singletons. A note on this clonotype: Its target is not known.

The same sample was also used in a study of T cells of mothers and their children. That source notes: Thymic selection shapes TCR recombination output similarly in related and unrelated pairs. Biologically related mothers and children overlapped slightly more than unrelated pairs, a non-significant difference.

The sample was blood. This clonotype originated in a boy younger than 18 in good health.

CDR3 coding DNA: TGCAGCGTGCGACTAGCGGGAGTCCCCGGGGAGCTGTTTTTT. It specifies CSVRLAGVPGELFF. The chain is built from TRBV29-1 and TRBJ2-2; 12 bases map to TRBD2. The germline V gene has CDR1 SQVTM and CDR2 ANQGSEA. V lost 6 bases, J lost 6 bases, and 5 bases stayed unmatched. This CDR3 has 14 amino acids.